Below are 5 T cell receptor beta chains sequenced from a single sample in a study of prognosis after radiotherapy for stage I lung cancer. Genomic DNA served as the source from which two-round multiplex PCR generated TCR beta CDR3 amplicons. The authors ran first-round PCR with primers specific to each TRBV and TRBJ gene. TCRdb independently ran MiXCR on the multiplex PCR reads; one entry per CDR3 protein. The data contain over 20,000 distinct CDR3 sequences, around 36% of them seen just once; the ten biggest clones take up less than 65%. This sample comprised PBMCs, obtained before or after stereotactic body radiation therapy (not recorded which). These receptors all stem from a donor aged 50 or older with non-small cell lung cancer.

Concerning this clonotype itself: A junction boundary mismatches the germline segment, possibly from a read error. Written as DNA, the CDR3 is TGCGCCAGCAGCTTGGTTGGTGGATCCGGTGAGCTGTTTTTT. Its protein product is CASSLVGGSGELFF. The rearrangement joins TRBV5-1 to TRBJ2-2; no reliable D call. The CDR3 length is 14 residues. CDR1 is SGHRS, CDR2 YFSETQ, per germline.

This clonotype was seen at least ten times. The rearrangement joins TRBV29-1 to TRBJ2-3; the match to TRBD2 covers 8 bases. V was clipped by 6 bases and J by 6 bases; unmatched bases: 5. The CDR3 runs to 12 residues. CDR1 and CDR2 (germline): SQVTM, ANQGSEA. In nucleotides, the CDR3 is TGCAGCGTGCCGCGGGAGGATGATACGCAGTATTTT. Protein sequence: CSVPREDDTQYF.

Of note for this clonotype: This likely reflects a read error, since a far larger clone is one base away. The rearrangement joins TRBV12-3 or TRBV12-4 to TRBJ1-2; D unclear. With 6 bases removed from V and 9 bases from J, the gap between germline ends came to 14 bases. The CDR3 consists of 12 residues. The CDR3 reads CASSLLRACYTF. The CDR3 nucleotides read TGTGCCAGCAGCTTACTTAGAGCCTGCTACACCTTC.

This clonotype has a count of ten or more. The rearrangement links TRBV24-1 to TRBJ1-5; a weak D match, TRBD1 (5 bases). Germline CDR1 and CDR2: KGHDR and SFDVKD. CDR3 length: 13 amino acids. Between the trimmed V and J ends, which lost 5 bases and 2 bases, there was a span of 6 bases. CDR3 sequence reads: CATSAGGNQPQHF. The CDR3 region has the DNA TGTGCCACCAGTGCGGGGGGCAATCAGCCCCAGCATTTT.

Points on this clonotype: A read error may explain this, as a much larger clone is one base away. The V call is TRBV29-1, the J call TRBJ1-5, with D uncertain. V was clipped by 4 bases and J by 4 bases, with 14 bases between them. CDR1 SQVTM and CDR2 ANQGSEA come from the germline V gene. The CDR3 has 14 amino acids. The CDR3 sequence is CSVAVSDPNQPQHF. The DNA of the CDR3 is TGCAGCGTTGCGGTGTCAGATCCAAATCAGCCCCAGCATTTT.